The 25 T cell receptor beta chains in this list originate from one sample, sequenced in a study of blood T cell repertoires in COVID-19. TCRdb's copy holds only in-frame clones and misses some; the assay was immunoSEQ multiplex PCR. Here the sample spans some 170,000 clones, about 76% being singletons. Sequenced: peripheral blood. The receptors derive from a woman aged 45-59 years with active or convalescent COVID-19.

The rearrangement links TRBV6-2 or TRBV6-3 to TRBJ2-1; 8 bases are a match to TRBD2. V lost 5 bases, J lost 8 bases, and 5 bases stayed unmatched. From germline, CDR1 is MNHEY and CDR2 SVGEGT. The CDR3 covers 13 residues. The CDR3 protein is CASSDGLAYEQFF. CDR3 DNA: TGTGCCAGCAGTGACGGACTAGCTTATGAGCAGTTCTTC.

The count of this clone is one. The V call is TRBV3-1 (or the pseudogene TRBV3-2), the J call TRBJ2-5; tentative D call: TRBD2 (6 bases). Between the trimmed V and J ends, which lost 0 bases and 5 bases, there was a span of 13 bases. The germline V gene encodes CDR1 LGHDT and CDR2 YNNKEL (reference sequence). CDR3 length equals 15 residues. CDR3 DNA sequence: TGTGCCAGCAGCCAAGAACTAGGCGGAGGGGAGACCCAGTACTTC. It translates to CASSQELGGGETQYF.

The chain links TRBV7-9 to TRBJ2-1, with TRBD2 as a possible D gene (5 bases). Germline assignment: CDR1 SEHNR and CDR2 FQNEAQ (reference sequence). This CDR3 has 11 residues. Deletions cut 5 bases from V and 9 bases from J, with 8 bases between. CDR3 bases: TGTGCCAGCAGCCAGAGGGTTGAGCAGTTCTTC. Its protein product is CASSQRVEQFF.

This chain connects TRBV9 to TRBJ2-2; possible D gene TRBD1, 6 bases. Germline V CDR1 and CDR2: SGDLS, YYNGEE. The CDR3 totals 15 residues. Trimming took 1 base from V and 1 from J, leaving 8 bases between them. Here the CDR3 reads CASSVRDKNTGELFF. CDR3 in DNA: TGTGCCAGCAGCGTAAGGGACAAGAACACCGGGGAGCTGTTTTTT.

This clone was counted at least ten times. The chain has TRBV18 and TRBJ2-7; 9 bases match TRBD2. This CDR3 contains 17 residues. V was pared by 4 bases and J by 5 bases, with 15 bases of the junction left unmatched. In germline, CDR1 is KGHSH, CDR2 LQKENI. The CDR3 sequence: CASSLRASGTLGNEQYF. The CDR3 DNA sequence: TGTGCCAGCTCACTCAGGGCTAGCGGGACCCTCGGGAACGAGCAGTACTTC.

The rearrangement links TRBV7-9 to TRBJ2-2; 14 nucleotides line up with TRBD2. This CDR3 is built from 16 residues. V was clipped by 3 bases and J by 6 bases; unmatched bases: 3. Germline V gene sequence: CDR1 SEHNR, CDR2 FQNEAQ (reference sequence). The CDR3 protein is CASSFRLAGGPGELFF. The CDR3 nucleotides read TGTGCCAGCAGCTTCAGACTAGCGGGGGGGCCCGGGGAGCTGTTTTTT.

The CDR3 loop is CASSTPGEGRKETQYF. The CDR3 bases are TGTGCCAGCAGCACCCCAGGGGAGGGGAGGAAAGAGACCCAGTACTTC. V usage is TRBV5-4 and J usage is TRBJ2-5, with D perhaps TRBD2 (7 bases). Trimming took off 4 bases at V and 3 bases at J, with 19 bases between the two ends. The CDR3 has 16 residues. From germline, CDR1 is SGHNT and CDR2 YYREEE (reference sequence).

This chain connects TRBV7-3 to TRBJ2-7; 8 bases agree with TRBD1. Trimming removed 5 bases from V and 5 bases from J; junction bases left unmatched: 8. The germline V gene encodes CDR1 SGHTA and CDR2 FQGTGA. CDR3 length equals 14 residues. DNA of the CDR3: TGTGCCAGCAGCGCCCAGGGGGCAGTCGACGAGCAGTACTTC. It is translated as CASSAQGAVDEQYF.

J is TRBJ1-5 and V is TRBV5-8; D is unclear. Germline lookup yields CDR1 SGHTS and CDR2 YDEGEE. CDR3 length equals 15 residues. Trimming pared 5 bases from V and 0 bases from J, leaving 12 bases between. The CDR3 DNA sequence: TGTGCCAGCAGAGATACAGTGGATAGCAATCAGCCCCAGCATTTT. This translates into CASRDTVDSNQPQHF.

The V call is TRBV28, the J call TRBJ1-4, with D possibly TRBD1 on 6 matching bases. V lost 6 bases and J lost 8, with 13 bases in between. This CDR3 is built from 13 residues. Germline loops: CDR1 MDHEN, CDR2 SYDVKM. CDR3 amino acids: CASSSRGEEKLFF. DNA of the CDR3: TGTGCCAGCAGCTCCAGGGGTGAAGAAAAACTGTTTTTT.

This chain joins TRBV20-1 and TRBJ1-2; D unclear. The germline V and J ends were trimmed by 3 bases and 8 bases, with 10 bases remaining between them. This CDR3 is 11 amino acids long. CDR1 is DFQATT, CDR2 SNEGSKA, per germline (reference sequence). CDR3 bases: TGCAGTGCTAGGAACAGTGCGGGCTACACCTTC. This codes for CSARNSAGYTF.

The chain couples TRBV7-2 to TRBJ2-5; D is unresolved. CDR1 SGHTA and CDR2 FQGNSA come from the germline V gene. This CDR3 is built from 13 residues. The germline V and J ends were trimmed by 5 bases and 4 bases, with 11 bases remaining between them. CDR3 coding DNA: TGTGCCAGCAGCAGACTTACGGCAGAGACCCAGTACTTC. Protein product: CASSRLTAETQYF.

The J gene is TRBJ1-1, the V gene TRBV5-6; perhaps TRBD1 as D (6 bases). The CDR3 consists of 16 residues. The germline CDR1 and CDR2 sequences are SGHDT and YYEEEE. V lost 0 bases, J lost 1 base, and 13 bases lay in between. CDR3 nucleotide sequence: TGTGCCAGCAGCTTGGCTGGGGGACACCGGAACACTGAAGCTTTCTTT. This encodes CASSLAGGHRNTEAFF. The complete variable domain, with remaining parts taken from reference TRBV5-6 and TRBJ1-1, reads DAGVTQSPTHLIKTRGQQVTLRCSPKSGHDTVSWYQQALGQGPQFIFQYYEEEERQRGNFPDRFSGHQFPNYSSELNVNALLLGDSALYLCASSLAGGHRNTEAFFGQGTRLTVV.

The chain joins TRBV7-9 to TRBJ2-3; D is perhaps TRBD1 (6 bases). Germline CDR1 SEHNR, CDR2 FQNEAQ (reference sequence). Trimming took off 1 base at V and 6 bases at J, with 11 bases between the two ends. The CDR3 totals 14 residues. The CDR3 nucleotides are TGTGCCAGCAGCTTAGGTGGGGGCGGGGATACGCAGTATTTT. Translating gives CASSLGGGGDTQYF.

The chain carries TRBV11-2 and TRBJ2-5, with TRBD1 matching 7 bases. The junction had 2 bases not matched to a gene; V was cut back by 3 bases and J by 1 base. The CDR3 is 14 residues long. Germline assignment: CDR1 SGHAT and CDR2 FQNNGV. DNA of the CDR3: TGTGCCAGCAGCTTCAACAGGGGCCAAGAGACCCAGTACTTC. Translating gives CASSFNRGQETQYF.

This chain links TRBV2 with TRBJ2-7; D possibly corresponds to TRBD2 (5 bases). V lost 3 bases and J 5 bases, leaving 14 bases between the germline ends. In germline, CDR1 is SNHLY, CDR2 FYNNEI. The CDR3 runs to 14 residues. The CDR3 sequence: CASSDLRGRNEQYF. In DNA, the CDR3 is TGTGCCAGCAGTGATTTACGGGGTCGCAACGAGCAGTACTTC. The full variable domain, rest sourced from reference TRBV2 and TRBJ2-7, is EPEVTQTPSHQVTQMGQEVILRCVPISNHLYFYWYRQILGQKVEFLVSFYNNEISEKSEIFDDQFSVERPDGSNFTLKIRSTKLEDSAMYFCASSDLRGRNEQYFGPGTRLTVT.

The chain uses TRBV15 and TRBJ1-2; D is unresolved. V lost 1 base and J lost 2, with 14 bases in between. Germline V gene data show CDR1 as LNHNV and CDR2 as YYDKDF (reference sequence). The CDR3 is 16 amino acids. CDR3 DNA: TGTGCCACCAGCAGAGGAGGTTGGCAGACCAACTATGGCTACACCTTC. It is translated as CATSRGGWQTNYGYTF.

The V call is TRBV10-1, the J call TRBJ1-2; TRBD1 is a possible D gene (5 bases). The V gene's germline CDR1 is WNHNN and CDR2 SYGVQD (reference sequence). The CDR3 extends over 16 amino acids. Trimming removed 6 bases from V and 0 bases from J, with 17 bases in between. The CDR3 reads CASRTDSYLANYGYTF. The CDR3 DNA reads TGCGCCAGCAGAACCGACAGCTACTTAGCTAACTATGGCTACACCTTC.

The chain is built from TRBV6-5 and TRBJ2-5; tentative D call: TRBD1 (7 bases). Germline loops: CDR1 MNHEY, CDR2 SVGAGI. Trimming removed 8 bases from V and 7 bases from J, with 11 bases in between. The CDR3 has 11 amino acids. The CDR3 is CASGQGGTQYF. The CDR3 bases are TGTGCCAGCGGGCAGGGGGGGACCCAGTACTTC.

This sequence joins TRBV19 and TRBJ2-3; 14 bases fit TRBD2. The germline gives CDR1 LNHDA, CDR2 SQIVND (reference sequence). Germline trimming cut 1 base from V and 0 bases from J; bases unmatched to any gene: 6. The CDR3 length is 19 residues. This CDR3 is CASSIVGLAGGWSTDTQYF. CDR3 in DNA: TGTGCCAGTAGTATAGTTGGACTAGCGGGGGGATGGAGCACAGATACGCAGTATTTT.

The CDR3 protein is CATSSYLTYEQYF. CDR3 coding DNA: TGTGCCACCTCTTCCTATCTAACCTACGAGCAGTACTTC. This chain uses TRBV15 with TRBJ2-7; D is uncertain. Germline V gene sequence: CDR1 LNHNV, CDR2 YYDKDF (reference sequence). Trimming stripped 8 bases from V and 2 bases from J, with 13 bases between. The CDR3 has 13 residues.

The V and J genes are TRBV10-3 and TRBJ2-5; TRBD2 is a possible D gene (6 bases). CDR1 and CDR2 from the germline V gene are ENHRY and SYGVKD. Trimming pared 11 bases from V and 0 bases from J, leaving 13 bases between. CDR3 length: 13 amino acids. CDR3 amino acids: CASGTQNQETQYF. In DNA form, the CDR3 reads TGTGCCTCCGGGACTCAAAACCAAGAGACCCAGTACTTC.

In this sample, this clone turned up a few times. Here the CDR3 DNA reads TGTGCCAGCAGCGCGGGGCCCCACAATGAGCAGTTCTTC. Its translation is CASSAGPHNEQFF. The chain has TRBV5-6 and TRBJ2-1; TRBD2 is a possible D gene (6 bases). V shed 4 bases and J shed 5 bases, with 10 bases lying between them. The CDR3 is 13 amino acids. Germline CDR1 and CDR2: SGHDT and YYEEEE.

Here the CDR3 DNA reads TGTGCCAGCTCTTCTGGACTTAATGAAAAACTGTTTTTT. Amino acid sequence: CASSSGLNEKLFF. The J gene is TRBJ1-4, the V gene TRBV6-6; D ambiguous. CDR3 size: 13 residues. V gave up 8 bases and J gave up 4 bases, with 11 bases separating them. Germline V gives CDR1 MNHNY, CDR2 SVGAGI (reference sequence).

V and J are TRBV6-5 and TRBJ1-2, with D unclear. The CDR3 is 16 residues long. V lost 3 bases and J lost 7, with 21 bases in between. CDR1 and CDR2 from the germline V gene are MNHEY and SVGAGI. In nucleotides, the CDR3 is TGTGCCAGCAGTTATTCTCGGCAGGCCTTGAGTCCTGGCTACACCTTC. Its translation is CASSYSRQALSPGYTF.